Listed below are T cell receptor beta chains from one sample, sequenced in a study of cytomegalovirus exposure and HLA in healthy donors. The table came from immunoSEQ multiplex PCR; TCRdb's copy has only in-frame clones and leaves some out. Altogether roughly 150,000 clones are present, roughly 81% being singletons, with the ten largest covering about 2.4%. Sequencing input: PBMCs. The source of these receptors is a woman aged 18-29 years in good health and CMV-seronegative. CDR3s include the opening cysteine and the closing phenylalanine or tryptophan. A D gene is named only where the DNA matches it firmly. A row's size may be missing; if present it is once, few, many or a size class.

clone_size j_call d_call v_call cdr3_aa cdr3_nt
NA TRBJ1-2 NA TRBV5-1 CASSIWRGFYGYTF TGCGCCAGCAGCATATGGAGGGGCTTCTATGGCTACACCTTC
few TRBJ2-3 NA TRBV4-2 CASSQDPQTEASSTDTQYF TGTGCCAGCAGCCAAGATCCCCAGACAGAGGCGTCTAGCACAGATACGCAGTATTTT
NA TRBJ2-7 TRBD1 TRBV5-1 CASSRGTGDLEQYF TGCGCCAGCAGCAGGGGGACAGGGGACCTCGAGCAGTACTTC
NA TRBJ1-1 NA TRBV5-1 CASSSGQEREAFF TGCGCCAGCAGCTCCGGACAAGAACGAGAAGCTTTCTTT
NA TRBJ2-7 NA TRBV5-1 CASSSQGYEQYF TGCGCCAGCAGCTCCCAGGGCTACGAGCAGTACTTC
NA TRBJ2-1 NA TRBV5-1 CASSLAFLSYNEQFF TGCGCCAGCAGCTTAGCTTTCCTCTCCTACAATGAGCAGTTCTTC
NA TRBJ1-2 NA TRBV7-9 CASSSAREAGPSATF TGTGCCAGCAGCTCAGCCCGCGAGGCAGGGCCCAGTGCGACCTTC
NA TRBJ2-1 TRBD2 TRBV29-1 CSEVAGLYNEQFF TGCAGCGAGGTAGCGGGATTGTACAATGAGCAGTTCTTC
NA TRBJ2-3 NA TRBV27 CASKIWDTLNYTQYF TGTGCCAGCAAAATATGGGACACCCTTAACTATACGCAGTATTTT
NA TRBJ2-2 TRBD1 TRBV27 CASSPRQGALGGELFF TGTGCCAGCAGTCCCCGACAGGGGGCGTTGGGCGGGGAGCTGTTTTTT
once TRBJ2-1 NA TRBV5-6 CASSFSILSSYNEQFF TGTGCCAGCAGCTTTAGTATACTGAGCTCCTACAATGAGCAGTTCTTC
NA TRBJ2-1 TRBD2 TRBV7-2 CASSLASGGGVDEQFF TGTGCCAGCAGCTTAGCATCGGGCGGGGGGGTCGATGAGCAGTTCTTC
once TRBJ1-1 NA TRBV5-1 CASSPGGRNTEAFF TGCGCCAGCAGCCCGGGGGGCAGGAACACTGAAGCTTTCTTT
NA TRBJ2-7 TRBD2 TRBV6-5 CASSALADSSYEQYF TGTGCCAGCAGCGCCCTAGCGGACTCCTCCTACGAGCAGTACTTC
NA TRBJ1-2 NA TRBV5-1 CASSLGGANYGYTF TGCGCCAGCAGCTTGGGGGGAGCTAACTATGGCTACACCTTC
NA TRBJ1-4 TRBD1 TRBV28 CASSIAQGREKLFF TGTGCCAGCAGTATCGCACAGGGGAGAGAAAAACTGTTTTTT
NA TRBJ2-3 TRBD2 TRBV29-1 CSVAPGTSGRTDTQYF TGCAGCGTTGCCCCTGGGACTAGCGGACGCACAGATACGCAGTATTTT
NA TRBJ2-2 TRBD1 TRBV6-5 CASRSDRPFTGELFF TGTGCCAGCAGGTCGGACAGGCCTTTTACCGGGGAGCTGTTTTTT
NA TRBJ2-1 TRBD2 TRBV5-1 CASSLRRTSGADNEQFF TGCGCCAGCAGCTTACGACGGACTAGCGGGGCAGACAATGAGCAGTTCTTC
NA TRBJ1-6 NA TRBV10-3 CASAGTSGNSPLHF TGTGCCAGTGCTGGGACATCTGGTAATTCACCCCTCCACTTT
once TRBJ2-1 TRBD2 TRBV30 CAWSVGGLAGSYNEQFF TGTGCCTGGAGTGTAGGGGGACTAGCGGGGAGTTACAATGAGCAGTTCTTC
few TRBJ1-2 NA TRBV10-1 CASSEDRYYGYTF TGCGCCAGCAGCGAGGACAGATACTATGGCTACACCTTC
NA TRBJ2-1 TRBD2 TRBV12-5 CASGLGTGRWNEQFF TGTGCTAGTGGTCTGGGGACCGGGAGGTGGAATGAGCAGTTCTTC
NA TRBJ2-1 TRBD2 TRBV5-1 CASSLEGGSSYNEQFF TGCGCCAGCAGCTTGGAAGGCGGGAGTTCCTACAATGAGCAGTTCTTC
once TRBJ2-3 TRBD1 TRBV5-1 CASSSPGQNPFLGDTQYF TGCGCCAGCAGCTCGCCGGGACAGAATCCTTTCCTAGGGGATACGCAGTATTTT
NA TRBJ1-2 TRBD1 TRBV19 CASSKDRDLYGYTF TGTGCCAGTTCCAAGGACAGGGACCTGTATGGCTACACCTTC
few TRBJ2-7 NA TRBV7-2 CASSLDSFRAYF TGTGCCAGCAGCCTGGACAGTTTTAGGGCGTACTTC
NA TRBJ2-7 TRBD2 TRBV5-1 CASSGRTSGSSYEQYF TGCGCCAGCAGCGGACGGACTAGCGGAAGCTCCTACGAGCAGTACTTC
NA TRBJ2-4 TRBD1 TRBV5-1 CASSPGQGDAKNIQYF TGCGCCAGCAGCCCGGGACAGGGGGACGCCAAAAACATTCAGTACTTC
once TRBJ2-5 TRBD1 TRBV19 CASSISRTGHETQYF TGTGCCAGTAGTATTAGCCGGACAGGGCACGAGACCCAGTACTTC
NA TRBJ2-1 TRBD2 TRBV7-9 CASSDSGVSYNEQFF TGTGCCAGCAGTGATAGCGGGGTGTCCTACAATGAGCAGTTCTTC
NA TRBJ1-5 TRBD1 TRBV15 CATSRKRGGFSNQPQHF TGTGCCACCAGCAGAAAGAGAGGGGGCTTTAGCAATCAGCCCCAGCATTTT
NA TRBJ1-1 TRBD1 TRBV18 CASLGQANTEAFF TGTGCCAGCCTTGGACAGGCTAACACTGAAGCTTTCTTT
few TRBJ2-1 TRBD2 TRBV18 CASSLLTSGGENEQFF TGTGCCAGCTCACTCCTGACTAGCGGAGGAGAGAATGAGCAGTTCTTC
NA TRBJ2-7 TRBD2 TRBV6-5 CASSPRGSGRVRQYF TGTGCCAGCAGCCCCCGGGGTAGCGGGAGAGTGAGGCAGTACTTC
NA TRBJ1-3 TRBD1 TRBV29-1 CSARDRASSGNTIYF TGCAGCGCTCGGGACAGGGCGAGCTCTGGAAACACCATATATTTT
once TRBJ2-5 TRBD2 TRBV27 CASRIAGGRKTQYF TGTGCCAGCAGAATCGCGGGGGGTAGGAAGACCCAGTACTTC
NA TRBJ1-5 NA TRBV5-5 CASSRDGEDQPQHF TGTGCCAGCAGCCGGGACGGGGAGGATCAGCCCCAGCATTTT
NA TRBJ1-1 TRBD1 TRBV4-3 CASTSRGQGGEAFF TGCGCCAGCACTTCAAGGGGGCAGGGGGGTGAAGCTTTCTTT
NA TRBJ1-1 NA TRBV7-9 CASSPGGQPNTEAFF TGTGCCAGCAGCCCCGGCGGGCAGCCGAACACTGAAGCTTTCTTT
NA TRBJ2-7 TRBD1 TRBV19 CASSPDRSSYEQYF TGTGCCAGTAGCCCGGACAGGTCCTCCTACGAGCAGTACTTC
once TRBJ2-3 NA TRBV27 CASSGQYTDTQYF TGTGCCAGCAGTGGTCAGTACACAGATACGCAGTATTTT
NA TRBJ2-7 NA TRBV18 CASSPEIGSAFGEEQYF TGTGCCAGCTCACCAGAGATCGGCAGCGCATTCGGAGAAGAGCAGTACTTC
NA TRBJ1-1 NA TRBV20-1 CSASLGPEAFF TGCAGTGCTAGTTTGGGGCCTGAAGCTTTCTTT
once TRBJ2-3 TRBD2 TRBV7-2 CASSLGWGGSTDTQYF TGTGCCAGCAGCTTAGGATGGGGGGGGTCCACAGATACGCAGTATTTT
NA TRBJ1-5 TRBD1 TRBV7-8 CASSLRQGRGGNQPQHF TGTGCCAGCAGCTTAAGACAGGGGAGAGGGGGCAATCAGCCCCAGCATTTT
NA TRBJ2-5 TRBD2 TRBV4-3 CASSQVDRASGGPDRETQYF TGCGCCAGCAGCCAAGTGGATCGGGCTAGCGGGGGGCCCGATCGAGAGACCCAGTACTTC
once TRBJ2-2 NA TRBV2 CASVSLGGASTGELFF TGTGCCAGCGTATCGTTAGGAGGGGCCAGCACCGGGGAGCTGTTTTTT
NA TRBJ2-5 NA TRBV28 CASSSGEQETQYF TGTGCCAGCAGCTCCGGTGAGCAAGAGACCCAGTACTTC